This is a list of T cell receptor beta chains from one sample in a study of T cell clones after liver transplantation. Assay: immunoSEQ multiplex PCR; the TCRdb copy retains only in-frame clones and omits some. The table has under 7,000 clones, under 75% seen once; the top ten hold about 27%. Material: CD8+ T cells from blood, obtained before liver transplant. Receptors originate from a human donor who received a liver transplant. Both conserved end residues are part of each CDR3.

V gene | CDR3 protein
TRBV27 | CASSSLQADTQYF
TRBV7-9 | CASSPEGGANTGELFF
TRBV7-9 | CASSLGLNLQETQYF
TRBV2 | CASSEGRMYNQPQHF
TRBV10-3 | CAIPGLATGELFF
TRBV5-1 | CARSTDTQYF
TRBV6-1 | CASPGAYTEAFF
TRBV28 | CASSSGLAGGPSSYEQYF
TRBV7-9 | CASSLGGTSGSADTQYF
TRBV18 | CASSRMTSGHSYNEQFF
TRBV9 | CASSARDRVGETQYF
TRBV28 | CASSFRGISYEQYF
TRBV19 | CASSMTGDTEAFF
TRBV4-3 | CASSPSRGYTDTQYF
TRBV7-2 | CASSTARDRHIFGTQYF
TRBV19 | CASSIFGGDQPQHF
TRBV4-1 | CASSQVGQGDPDTQYF
TRBV7-2 | CASSRYGGVTDTQYF
TRBV6-1 | CASRMGGYTF
TRBV16 | CASSQRGRETVDEQYF
TRBV28 | CASSLAGFQPQHF
TRBV9 | CASSLRDGTSGRVGNEQFF
TRBV27 | CASSLSSGRNTEAFF
TRBV11-2 | CASSLVGGRTEAFF
TRBV11-1 | CASSLGGAGTALIFTEAFF
TRBV4-2 | CASSQEERAEKLFF
TRBV19 | CASSHLLGSNQPQHF
TRBV11-1 | CASSFGTAAGYEQYF
TRBV7-6 | CASSPGTSSFNEQFF
TRBV13 | CASSLGPGTSDDEQFF
TRBV5-1 | CASSLSTSGGPAKNIQYF
TRBV14 | CASSQDETSDYNEQFF
TRBV27 | CASSSSLAGGLETQYF
TRBV28 | CASSTMPDPRGGTEKLFF
TRBV5-1 | CASRRGNTEAFF
TRBV19 | CASSINGGNTEAFF
TRBV27 | CASSSIRIAEGSTDTQYF
TRBV25-1 | CASSAPDVSYNSPLHF
TRBV10-1 | CASSEGGGTEAFF
TRBV5-6 | CASSPMDRANTGELFF
TRBV4-1 | CASSQGWDMSSYEQYF
TRBV9 | CASSPGQGGNTIYF
TRBV6-1 | CASSDRGGNTGELFF
TRBV28 | CASSPSGGGEQYF
TRBV19 | CASSIDSPNTEAFF
TRBV7-9 | CASSPYRETRYNEQFF
TRBV10-1 | CASSEAGGRSYNEQFF
TRBV5-6 | CASSRDRGLTFYGYTF
TRBV6-6 | CASSPGQGGYEQYF
TRBV7-9 | CASSFNEGGTYNEQFF
TRBV5-4 | CASSSSTGGIYNEQFF
TRBV2 | CASSILSSPTRNSPLHF
TRBV13 | CASSLGSSGGNNEQFF
TRBV6-5 | CASSPSSGANVLTF
TRBV7-8 | CASSSAGLETQYF
TRBV2 | CASLRLAAYNEQFF
TRBV11-3 | CASSPYLGPNF
TRBV5-6 | CASSLTDTQYF
TRBV15 | CATSSKREGPDTQYF